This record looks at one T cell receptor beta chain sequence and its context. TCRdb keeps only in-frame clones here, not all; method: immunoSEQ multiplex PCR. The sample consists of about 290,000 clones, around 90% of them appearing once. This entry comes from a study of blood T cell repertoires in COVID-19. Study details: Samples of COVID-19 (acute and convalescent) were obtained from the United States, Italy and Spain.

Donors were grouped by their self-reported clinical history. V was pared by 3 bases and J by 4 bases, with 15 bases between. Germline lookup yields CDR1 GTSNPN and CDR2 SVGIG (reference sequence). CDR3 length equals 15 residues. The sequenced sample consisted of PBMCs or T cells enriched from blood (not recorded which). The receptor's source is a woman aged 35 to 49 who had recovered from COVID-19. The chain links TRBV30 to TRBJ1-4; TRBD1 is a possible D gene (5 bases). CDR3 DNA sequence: TGTGCCTGGAGGGATCCAGGTCAGGGTAATGAAAAACTGTTTTTT. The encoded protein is CAWRDPGQGNEKLFF. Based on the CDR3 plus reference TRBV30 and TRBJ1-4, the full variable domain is SQTIHQWPATLVQPVGSPLSLECTVEGTSNPNLYWYRQAAGRGLQLLFYSVGIGQISSEVPQNLSASRPQDRQFILSSKKLLLSDSGFYLCAWRDPGQGNEKLFFGSGTQLSVL.